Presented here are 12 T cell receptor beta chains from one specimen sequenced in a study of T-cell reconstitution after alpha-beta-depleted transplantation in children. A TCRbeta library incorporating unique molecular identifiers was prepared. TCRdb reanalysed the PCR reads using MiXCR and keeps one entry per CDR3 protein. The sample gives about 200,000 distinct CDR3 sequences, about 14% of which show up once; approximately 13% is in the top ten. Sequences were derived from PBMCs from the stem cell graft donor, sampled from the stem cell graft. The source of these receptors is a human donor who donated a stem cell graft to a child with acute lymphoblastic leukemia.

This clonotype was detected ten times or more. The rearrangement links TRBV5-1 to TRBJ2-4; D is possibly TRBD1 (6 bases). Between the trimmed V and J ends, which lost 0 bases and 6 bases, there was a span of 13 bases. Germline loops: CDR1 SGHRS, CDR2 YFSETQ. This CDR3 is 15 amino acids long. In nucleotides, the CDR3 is TGCGCCAGCAGCTTGGCTTCAGGGGCCTCAAACATTCAGTACTTC. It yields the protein CASSLASGASNIQYF. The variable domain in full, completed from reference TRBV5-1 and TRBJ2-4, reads KAGVTQTPRYLIKTRGQQVTLSCSPISGHRSVSWYQQTPGQGLQFLFEYFSETQRNKGNFPGRFSGRQFSNSRSEMNVSTLELGDSALYLCASSLASGASNIQYFGAGTRLSVL.

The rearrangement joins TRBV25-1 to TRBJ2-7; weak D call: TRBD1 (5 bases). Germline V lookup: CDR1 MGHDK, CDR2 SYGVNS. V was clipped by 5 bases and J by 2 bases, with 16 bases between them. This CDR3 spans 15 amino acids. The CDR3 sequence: CASSPLAWGPYEQYF. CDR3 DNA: TGTGCCAGCAGTCCTCTCGCATGGGGCCCCTACGAGCAGTACTTC.

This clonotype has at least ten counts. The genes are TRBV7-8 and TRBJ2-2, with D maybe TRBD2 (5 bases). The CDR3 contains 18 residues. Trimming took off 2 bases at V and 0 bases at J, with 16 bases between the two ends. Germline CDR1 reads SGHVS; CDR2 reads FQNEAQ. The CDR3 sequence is CASSLLFVGKTNTGELFF. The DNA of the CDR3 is TGTGCCAGCAGCTTATTATTTGTCGGGAAAACGAACACCGGGGAGCTGTTTTTT.

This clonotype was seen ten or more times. The CDR3, as DNA: TGTGCCAGCAGCGTAGAGGCAGGGAACACTGAAGCTTTCTTT. It encodes CASSVEAGNTEAFF. V usage is TRBV9 and J usage is TRBJ1-1; D gene unclear. CDR1 is SGDLS, CDR2 YYNGEE, per germline. The V end lost 0 bases, the J end lost 1 base, and 7 bases lay between the germline ends. The CDR3 contains 14 residues. Supplemented by reference TRBV9 and TRBJ1-1, the full variable domain reads DSGVTQTPKHLITATGQRVTLRCSPRSGDLSVYWYQQSLDQGLQFLIQYYNGEERAKGNILERFSAQQFPDLHSELNLSSLELGDSALYFCASSVEAGNTEAFFGQGTRLTVV.

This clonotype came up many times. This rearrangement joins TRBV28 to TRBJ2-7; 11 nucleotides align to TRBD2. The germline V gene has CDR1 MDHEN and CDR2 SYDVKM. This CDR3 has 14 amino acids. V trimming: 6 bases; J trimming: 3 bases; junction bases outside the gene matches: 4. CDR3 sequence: CASRGLAVHYEQYF. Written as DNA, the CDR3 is TGTGCCAGCAGGGGACTAGCGGTTCACTACGAGCAGTACTTC.

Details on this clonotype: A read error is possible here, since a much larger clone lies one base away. The CDR3 here is CASSSASAHSYGYTF. The CDR3 DNA reads TGTGCCAGCAGTTCCGCAAGCGCGCACTCCTATGGCTACACCTTC. This rearrangement joins TRBV27 to TRBJ1-2; no clear D gene. Germline V gene sequence: CDR1 MNHEY, CDR2 SMNVEV (reference sequence). V lost 4 bases to trimming and J lost 4 bases, with 16 bases between them. The CDR3 sequence is 15 residues long.

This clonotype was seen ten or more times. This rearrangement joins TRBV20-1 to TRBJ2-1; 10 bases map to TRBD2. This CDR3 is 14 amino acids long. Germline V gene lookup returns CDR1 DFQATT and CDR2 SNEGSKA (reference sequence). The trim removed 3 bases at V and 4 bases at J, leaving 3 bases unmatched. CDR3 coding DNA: TGCAGTGCTAGGGGGACTAGCGCATACAATGAGCAGTTCTTC. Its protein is CSARGTSAYNEQFF.

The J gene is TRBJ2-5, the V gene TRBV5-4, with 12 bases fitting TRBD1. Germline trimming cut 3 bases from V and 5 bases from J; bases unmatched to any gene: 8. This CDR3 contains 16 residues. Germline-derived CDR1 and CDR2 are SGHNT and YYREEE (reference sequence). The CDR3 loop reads CASSSPGQGAWETQYF. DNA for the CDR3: TGTGCCAGCAGCTCCCCGGGACAGGGGGCGTGGGAGACCCAGTACTTC.

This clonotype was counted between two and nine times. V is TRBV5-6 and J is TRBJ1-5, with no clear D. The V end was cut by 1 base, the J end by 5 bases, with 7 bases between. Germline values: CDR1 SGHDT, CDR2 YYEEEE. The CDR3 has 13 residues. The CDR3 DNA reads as TGTGCCAGCAGCTTGCGGGATGATCAGCCCCAGCATTTT. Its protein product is CASSLRDDQPQHF. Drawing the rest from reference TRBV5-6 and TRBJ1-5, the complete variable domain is DAGVTQSPTHLIKTRGQQVTLRCSPKSGHDTVSWYQQALGQGPQFIFQYYEEEERQRGNFPDRFSGHQFPNYSSELNVNALLLGDSALYLCASSLRDDQPQHFGDGTRLSIL.

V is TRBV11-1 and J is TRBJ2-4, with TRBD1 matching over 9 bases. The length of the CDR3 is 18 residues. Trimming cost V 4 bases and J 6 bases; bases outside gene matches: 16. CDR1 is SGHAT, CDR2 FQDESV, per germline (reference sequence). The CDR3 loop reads CASSSQKDRGYQRNIQYF. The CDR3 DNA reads TGTGCCAGCAGCTCCCAAAAGGACAGGGGATACCAGAGAAACATTCAGTACTTC.

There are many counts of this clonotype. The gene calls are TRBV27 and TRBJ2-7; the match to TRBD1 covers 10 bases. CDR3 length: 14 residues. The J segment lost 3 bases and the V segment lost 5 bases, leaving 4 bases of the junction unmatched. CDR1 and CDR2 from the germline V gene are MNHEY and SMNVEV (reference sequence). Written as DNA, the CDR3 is TGTGCCAGCAGTCTAGACAGGGGGCTCTACGAGCAGTACTTC. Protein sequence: CASSLDRGLYEQYF.

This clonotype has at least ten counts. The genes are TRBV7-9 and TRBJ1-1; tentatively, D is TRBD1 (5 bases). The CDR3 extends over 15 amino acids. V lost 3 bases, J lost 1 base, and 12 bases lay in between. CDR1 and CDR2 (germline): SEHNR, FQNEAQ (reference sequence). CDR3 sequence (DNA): TGTGCCAGCAGCTTTTATCAGGGAGAGAACACTGAAGCTTTCTTT. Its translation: CASSFYQGENTEAFF.